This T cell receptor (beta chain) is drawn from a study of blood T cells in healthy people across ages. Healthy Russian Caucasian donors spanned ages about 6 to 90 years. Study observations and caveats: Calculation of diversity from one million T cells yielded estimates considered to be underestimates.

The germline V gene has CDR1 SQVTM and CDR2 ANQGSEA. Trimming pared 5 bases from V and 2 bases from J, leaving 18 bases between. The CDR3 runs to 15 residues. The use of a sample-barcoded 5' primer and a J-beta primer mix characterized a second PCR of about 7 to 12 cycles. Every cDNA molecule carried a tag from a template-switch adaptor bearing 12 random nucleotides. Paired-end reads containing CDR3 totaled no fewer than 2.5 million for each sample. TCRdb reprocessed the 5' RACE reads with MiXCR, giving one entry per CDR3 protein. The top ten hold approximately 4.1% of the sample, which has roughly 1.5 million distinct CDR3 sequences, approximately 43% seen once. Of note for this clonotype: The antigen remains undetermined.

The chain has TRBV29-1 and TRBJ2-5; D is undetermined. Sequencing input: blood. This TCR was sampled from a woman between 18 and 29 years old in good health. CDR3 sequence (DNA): TGCAGCGTTCTTGGTCCCGAAACCCGACAAGAGACCCAGTACTTC. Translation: CSVLGPETRQETQYF.